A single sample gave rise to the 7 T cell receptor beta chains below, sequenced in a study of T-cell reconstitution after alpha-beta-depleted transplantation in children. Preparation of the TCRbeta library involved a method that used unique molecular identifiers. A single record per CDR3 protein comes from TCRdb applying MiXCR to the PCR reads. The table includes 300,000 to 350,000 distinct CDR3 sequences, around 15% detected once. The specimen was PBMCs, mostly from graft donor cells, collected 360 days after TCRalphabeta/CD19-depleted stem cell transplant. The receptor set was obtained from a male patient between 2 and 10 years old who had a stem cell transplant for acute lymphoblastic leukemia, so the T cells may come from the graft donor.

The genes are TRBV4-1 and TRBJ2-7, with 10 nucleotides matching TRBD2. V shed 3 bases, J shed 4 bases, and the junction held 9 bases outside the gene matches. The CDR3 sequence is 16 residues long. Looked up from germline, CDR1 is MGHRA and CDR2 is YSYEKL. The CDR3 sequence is CASSQFGGLAAYEQYF. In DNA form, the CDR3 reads TGCGCCAGCAGCCAGTTCGGCGGACTAGCGGCTTACGAGCAGTACTTC.

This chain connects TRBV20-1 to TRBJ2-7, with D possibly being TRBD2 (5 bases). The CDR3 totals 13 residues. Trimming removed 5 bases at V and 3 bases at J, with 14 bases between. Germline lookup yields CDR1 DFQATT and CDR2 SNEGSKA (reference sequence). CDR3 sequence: CSAPNAGGYEQYF. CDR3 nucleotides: TGCAGTGCTCCGAACGCAGGAGGCTACGAGCAGTACTTC.

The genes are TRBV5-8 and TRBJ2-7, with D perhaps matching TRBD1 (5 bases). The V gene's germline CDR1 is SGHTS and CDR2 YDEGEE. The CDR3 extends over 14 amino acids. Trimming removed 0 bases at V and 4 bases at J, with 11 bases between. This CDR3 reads CASSLVGRRYEQYF. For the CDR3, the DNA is TGTGCCAGCAGCTTGGTGGGGCGTAGATACGAGCAGTACTTC.

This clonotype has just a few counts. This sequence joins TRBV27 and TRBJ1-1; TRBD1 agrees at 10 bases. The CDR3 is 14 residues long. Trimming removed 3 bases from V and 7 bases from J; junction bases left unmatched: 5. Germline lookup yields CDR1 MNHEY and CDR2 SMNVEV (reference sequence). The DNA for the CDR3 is TGTGCCAGCAGTTTGGGACAGGGGCTCTTTGAAGCTTTCTTT. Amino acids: CASSLGQGLFEAFF.

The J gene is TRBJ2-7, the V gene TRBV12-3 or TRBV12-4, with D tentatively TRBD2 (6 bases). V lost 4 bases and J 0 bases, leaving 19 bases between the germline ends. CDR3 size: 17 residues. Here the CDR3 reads CASSSTLEGSSSYEQYF. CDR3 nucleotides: TGTGCCAGCAGTTCAACGTTGGAGGGGAGTAGCTCCTACGAGCAGTACTTC.

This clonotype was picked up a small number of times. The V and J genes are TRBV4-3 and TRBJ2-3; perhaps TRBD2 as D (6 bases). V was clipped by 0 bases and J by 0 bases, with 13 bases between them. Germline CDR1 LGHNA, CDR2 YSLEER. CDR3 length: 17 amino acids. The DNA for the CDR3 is TGCGCCAGCAGCCAAGACCTGGCGGGGCCCAGCACAGATACGCAGTATTTT. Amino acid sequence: CASSQDLAGPSTDTQYF.

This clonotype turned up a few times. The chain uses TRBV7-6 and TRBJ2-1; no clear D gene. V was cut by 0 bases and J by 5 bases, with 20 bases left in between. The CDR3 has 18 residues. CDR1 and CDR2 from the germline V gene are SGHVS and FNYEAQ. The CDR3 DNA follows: TGTGCCAGCAGCTTAGCGAAACTACAACCCATTGAGAACAATGAGCAGTTCTTC. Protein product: CASSLAKLQPIENNEQFF.